These T cell receptor beta chains were read from a single sample in a study of blood T cell repertoires in COVID-19. Some clones are missing from TCRdb's copy, which holds only in-frame ones; the method was immunoSEQ multiplex PCR. The sample yields about 64,000 clones, 70% to 90% seen once. What was sequenced was peripheral blood. These receptor sequences come from a man between 50 and 59 years old with active COVID-19. CDR3s include the opening cysteine and the closing phenylalanine or tryptophan.

TRBJ1-6 | TRBV14 | CASSRRSSYNSPLHF
TRBJ1-6 | TRBV21-1 | CASSKQGANSPLHF
TRBJ1-3 | TRBV18 | CASSPAAGMLSGNTIYF
TRBJ1-1 | TRBV2 | CASRSRGNTEAFF
TRBJ2-1 | TRBV5-1 | CASSLGFGGDEQFF
TRBJ2-5 | TRBV28 | CASSRARSQETQYF
TRBJ1-5 | TRBV2 | CASRTGFGNQPQHF
TRBJ1-3 | TRBV6-4 | CASSDNQGAGNTIYF
TRBJ1-2 | TRBV7-2 | CASSLDPGDDYGYTF
TRBJ1-5 | TRBV7-9 | CASSLDGGGPNQPQHF
TRBJ1-1 | TRBV5-3 | CARSLLRETEAFF
TRBJ1-3 | TRBV5-4 | CASSLGSVSGNTIYF
TRBJ2-5 | TRBV4-2 | CASSQDSRMETQYF
TRBJ2-1 | TRBV24-1 | CATSATTNTNEQFF
TRBJ1-5 | TRBV29-1 | CSALVTGSNQPQHF
TRBJ2-2 | TRBV7-2 | CASSLRAQGATGELFF
TRBJ2-1 | TRBV27 | CASNPSGRAGNEQFF
TRBJ1-2 | TRBV29-1 | CSTDHLRTFDGYTF
TRBJ2-1 | TRBV10-3 | CAISAYGEANNEQFF
TRBJ1-2 | TRBV11-2 | CASTPKTGVYGYTF
TRBJ2-3 | TRBV25-1 | CASSDRGTSGPRTDTQYF
TRBJ2-3 | TRBV7-6 | CASSLGSGLGADTQYF
TRBJ2-3 | TRBV6-4 | CASSETSGTSTDTQYF
TRBJ2-7 | TRBV4-2 | CASSQARQGYEQYF
TRBJ2-5 | TRBV4-1 | CASSLAGAETQYF